What follows describes a single TCR beta chain. Profiled with immunoSEQ multiplex PCR; TCRdb holds only in-frame clones, not every one. This sample has around 190,000 clones, with 88% found just once. This specimen comes from a study of T cell responses to AZD1222 COVID-19 vaccine. V lost 5 bases and J lost 11; bases outside the gene matches: 5. CDR1 and CDR2 (germline): MDHEN, SYDVKM. This CDR3 has 12 amino acids. The TCR originated in an adult who received the AZD1222 COVID-19 vaccine. The V and J genes are TRBV28 and TRBJ1-2, with 10 bases aligning to TRBD1. This material consisted of peripheral blood, taken 28 days after the second AZD1222 dose. The CDR3 is CASSSRDRGYTF. The CDR3 region has the DNA TGTGCCAGCAGTAGCCGGGACAGGGGTTACACCTTC.